This T cell receptor (beta chain) emerged from a study of blood T cell repertoires in COVID-19. For the study at large: COVID-19 samples collected from the United States, Italy and Spain covered acute and convalescent phases. The analysed material was cDNA or gDNA that came from T cells, B-cell-depleted T cells, or PBMCs.

Germline CDR1 is KGHDR and CDR2 is SFDVKD. CDR3 length equals 12 residues. Trimming cost V 1 base and J 4 bases, with 3 bases left between them. Original methodology: Amplification with reference gene primers provided the estimates of nucleated cell counts. Measured with immunoSEQ multiplex PCR; TCRdb has only the in-frame clones, and not every one. V, J and clone size reflect that table, while D and trimming were determined from the DNA. The repertoire includes around 250,000 clones, around nine tenths of them detected once, and approximately 7.2% sits in the top ten. The material sequenced was peripheral blood. The J gene is TRBJ2-5, the V gene TRBV24-1; D remains unclear. This sequence originates from a woman aged 70-85 years with active or convalescent COVID-19. The CDR3 loop is CATSDFRETQYF. The CDR3 coding sequence is TGTGCCACCAGTGATTTTCGAGAGACCCAGTACTTC.